This T cell receptor beta chain came from a study of regulatory T cells in long-lasting Graves disease (dated by TCRdb to the early 2020s). About the full investigation: Persistent Graves' disease was defined as antithyroid drug treatment for over 5 years with persistently positive TSH receptor autoantibodies. Peripheral blood TCR sequencing and RNA sequencing compared persistent Graves' disease patients with newly diagnosed Graves' disease patients. The study was registered as a clinical trial and conducted in China. A total of some 33 samples were covered by TCR sequencing, comprising approximately 13 persistent and approximately 20 newly diagnosed Graves' disease patients. In the clinical cohort, patients with persistent Graves' disease had used antithyroid drugs for an average of roughly 10 years. General study outcomes and caveats: More public clonotypes were shared among persistent patients (roughly 2,700) than among newly diagnosed patients (roughly 1,000). Lower TCR Shannon entropy and fewer highly expanded clones were observed in persistent Graves' disease patients than in newly diagnosed patients, which suggested clonal expansion. Sequencing and analysis were limited to the TCR beta chain. Peripheral blood alone was examined, since thyroid tissue, which constituted the primary lesion, could not be accessed. TRBV28, TRBJ1-2 and TRBJ2-5 were preferentially used in persistent disease, while TRBV20-1 and TRBJ2-1 were favored in newly diagnosed disease. The authors acknowledged the small sample size as a limitation that may reduce accuracy.

The sample's time point label is to be understood as: persistent/refractory GD, antithyroid drugs over 5 years with positive TRAb. RNA was extracted from PBMCs in TRIzol for both TCR sequencing and RNA sequencing. The diagnosis of Graves' disease followed American Thyroid Association guidelines. Patients were recruited from an endocrinology department in Xi'an, China. Each patient gave about 9.1 milliliters of peripheral blood, collected in an EDTA anticoagulant tube. Ficoll Paque Plus density gradient separation was used to isolate PBMCs, and no further T cell sorting was performed. An Agilent 2100 Bioanalyzer and agarose gel were used to check RNA quality, while a NanoDrop 2000 measured RNA concentration. The CDR3 goes from the cysteine to the phenylalanine over 14 residues. Only the CDR3 DNA stays, 42 bases, in frame from base 1. As encoded in the germline V gene (reference sequence), CDR1 is GTSNPN while CDR2 is SVGIG.

Concerning this clonotype: What antigen it recognizes has not been identified. This may be a read error: a much more frequent sequence differs by one nucleotide.

To prepare the library, multiplex PCR was applied. TCRdb shows the sequencer as Illumina HiSeq 4000. TCR beta libraries were built with iRepertoire HTBI primers and Arm-PCR amplification of CDR3 regions. Before sequencing, the PCR products underwent gel purification. In the paper's pipeline: Gene usage analysis of CDR3 amino acid clonotypes relied on the approximately 60 TRBV and about 15 TRBJ segments identified across samples. Filtered high-quality paired reads were merged into contigs using COPE and FqMerger. BLAST was used to align contigs to IMGT TRBV, TRBD and TRBJ reference genes, with CDR3 defined following IMGT. Highly expanded clones were defined as clonotypes with a frequency above 0.1%. Shannon entropy was used to measure repertoire diversity, and the Gini coefficient was used to measure V-J evenness. Public clonotypes were defined as clonotypes shared by more than one individual. TCRdb trimmed the raw reads at Q25, called clones with MiXCR and kept productive beta chains. Rows with one shared CDR3 protein collapse into an entry with the most common genes and DNA. These V and J calls originate from TCRdb's pipeline instead of the authors' own analysis. This sample comprises 500,000 to 800,000 distinct CDR3 sequences, about 30% of them detected only once. The top ten clonotypes cover roughly 46% of the sample.

This receptor was identified in a female donor with Graves disease. The input for sequencing was peripheral blood mononuclear cells (PBMCs), taken when the disease was refractory, from a patient treated with antithyroid drugs. The rearranged segments are TRBV30 and TRBJ2-5, with the D gene uncertain. The sequenced DNA is TGTGCCTGGGGACGAAGGCTTATCCAAGAGATCCAGTACTTC. This yields the protein CAWGRRLIQEIQYF.